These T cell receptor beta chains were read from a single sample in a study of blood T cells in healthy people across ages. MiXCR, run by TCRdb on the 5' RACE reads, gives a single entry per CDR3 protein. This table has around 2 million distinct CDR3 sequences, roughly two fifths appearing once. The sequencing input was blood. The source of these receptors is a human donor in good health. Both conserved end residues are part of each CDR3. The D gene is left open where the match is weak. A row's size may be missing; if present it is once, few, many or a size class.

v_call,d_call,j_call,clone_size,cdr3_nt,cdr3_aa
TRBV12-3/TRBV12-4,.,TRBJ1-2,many,TGTGCCAGCAGCAGGGGACCCTATGGCTACACCTTC,CASSRGPYGYTF
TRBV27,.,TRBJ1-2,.,TGTGCCAGCAGTTTGAAGTTAGGGTATGGCTACACCTTC,CASSLKLGYGYTF
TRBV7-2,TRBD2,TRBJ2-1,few,TGTGCCAGCAGCTTAGGCGCTAGCGGGGGCCTCGCGTCCTACAATGAGCAGTTCTTC,CASSLGASGGLASYNEQFF
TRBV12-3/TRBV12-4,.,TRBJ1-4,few,TGTGCCAGCAGGTCTGGGAGCAGAGAAAAACTGTTTTTT,CASRSGSREKLFF
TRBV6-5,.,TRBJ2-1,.,TGTGCCAGCAGTTACCAGGGCCCCGACTACAATGAGCAGTTCTTC,CASSYQGPDYNEQFF
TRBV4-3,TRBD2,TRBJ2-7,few,TGCGCCAGCAGCCAAAGCGGGGGGAGTCTTTCCTACGAGCAGTACTTC,CASSQSGGSLSYEQYF
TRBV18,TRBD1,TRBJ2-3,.,TGTGCCAGCTCCGGGACAGGGGACTTAGATACGCAGTATTTT,CASSGTGDLDTQYF
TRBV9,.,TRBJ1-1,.,TGTGCCAGCAAACCCCCGGTTGTGAACACTGAAGCTTTCTTT,CASKPPVVNTEAFF
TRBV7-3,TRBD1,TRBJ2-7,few,TGTGCCAGCAGCTTGGGACAGGGGAGATTCGACGAGCAGTACTTC,CASSLGQGRFDEQYF
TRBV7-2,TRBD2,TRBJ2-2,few,TGTGCCAGCGGCTCCCCCGGTGGGGGGGTAACCGGGGAGCTGTTTTTT,CASGSPGGGVTGELFF
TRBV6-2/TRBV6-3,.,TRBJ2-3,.,TGTGCCAGCACCCCACTAGGCCTCACGGCAGATACGCAGTATTTT,CASTPLGLTADTQYF
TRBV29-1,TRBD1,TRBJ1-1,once,TGCAGCGCCTCCCAGGGGGGAGGGGGCACTGAAGCTTTCTTT,CSASQGGGGTEAFF
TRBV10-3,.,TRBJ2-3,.,TGTGCCATCAGTGAGGAGACAGGACTAGGGTATTTT,CAISEETGLGYF
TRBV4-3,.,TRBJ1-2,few,TGCGCCAGCAGCCAAGAGGGGGTCGCTAACTATGGCTACACCTTC,CASSQEGVANYGYTF
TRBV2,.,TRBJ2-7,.,TGTGCCAGCAGTCCCACGGATGGACGTCAGGTGCAGTACTTC,CASSPTDGRQVQYF
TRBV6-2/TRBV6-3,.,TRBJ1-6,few,TGTGCCAGCCTACTGGGTCGAGGTTCACCCCTCCACTTT,CASLLGRGSPLHF
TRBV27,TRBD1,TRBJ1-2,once,TGTGCCACCCTCAGTTTAGGGGAGACAGGGGTTACCTATGGCTACACCTTC,CATLSLGETGVTYGYTF
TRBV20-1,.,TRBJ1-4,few,TGCAGTGCTAGCGGGGCCCAGGGGTTCGGTAATGAAAAACTGTTTTTT,CSASGAQGFGNEKLFF
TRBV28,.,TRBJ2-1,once,TGTGCCAGCAGCCCACCCGACAGATACAATGAGCAGTTCTTC,CASSPPDRYNEQFF
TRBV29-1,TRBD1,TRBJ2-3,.,TGCAGCGTTGAGGGACAGCTCACAGATACGCAGTATTTT,CSVEGQLTDTQYF
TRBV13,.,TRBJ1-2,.,TGTGCCAGCAGCTTCTTAGTGGGATCGGATGGCTACACCTTC,CASSFLVGSDGYTF
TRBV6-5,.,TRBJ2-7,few,TGTGCCAGCAGTCCCGGGGGACGGAGCTCCTACGAGCAGTACTTC,CASSPGGRSSYEQYF
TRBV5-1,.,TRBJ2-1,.,TGCGCCAGCAGCTGGGTATCCCCTCAAGCCAATGAGCAGTTCTTC,CASSWVSPQANEQFF
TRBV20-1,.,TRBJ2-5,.,TGCAGTGCGCAGACAGCTCAAGAGACCCAGTACTTC,CSAQTAQETQYF